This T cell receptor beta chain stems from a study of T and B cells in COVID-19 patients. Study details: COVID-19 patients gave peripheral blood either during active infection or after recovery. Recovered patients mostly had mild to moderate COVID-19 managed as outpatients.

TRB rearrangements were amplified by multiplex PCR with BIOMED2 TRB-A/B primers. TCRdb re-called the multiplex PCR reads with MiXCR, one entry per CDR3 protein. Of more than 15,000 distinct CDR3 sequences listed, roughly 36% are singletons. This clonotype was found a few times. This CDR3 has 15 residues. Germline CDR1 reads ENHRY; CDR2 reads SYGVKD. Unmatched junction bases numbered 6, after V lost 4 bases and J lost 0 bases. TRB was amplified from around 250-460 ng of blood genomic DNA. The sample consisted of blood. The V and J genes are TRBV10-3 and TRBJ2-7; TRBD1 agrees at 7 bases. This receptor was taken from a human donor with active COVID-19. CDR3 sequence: CAISGRQGNSYEQYF. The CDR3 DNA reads TGTGCCATCAGTGGCCGACAGGGCAACTCCTACGAGCAGTACTTC.